The 10 T cell receptor beta chains presented below share a single source sample, sequenced in a study of T cell responses to AZD1222 COVID-19 vaccine. Only in-frame clones appear in the TCRdb table, and some are missing; sequencing was by immunoSEQ multiplex PCR. The data contain roughly 150,000 clones, more than 85% of them seen just once; the ten biggest clones take up under 4.5%. This sample comprised peripheral blood, obtained on day 0 of AZD1222 vaccination. The receptors derive from an adult in good health.

V gene TRBV12-3 or TRBV12-4 combines with J gene TRBJ1-2, with D perhaps TRBD1 (5 bases). This CDR3 is built from 12 residues. The ends were cut back, 7 bases at V and 4 bases at J, with 10 bases in the middle. CDR3 bases: TGTGCCAGCACCGGGGGAAGCTATGGCTACACCTTC. It specifies CASTGGSYGYTF.

The rearrangement uses TRBV5-1 and TRBJ1-1; maybe TRBD1 (6 bases). The V end lost 2 bases, the J end lost 1 base, and 12 bases lay between the germline ends. CDR1 is SGHRS, CDR2 YFSETQ, per germline. The CDR3 is made up of 15 amino acids. The CDR3 sequence is CASSFANRANTEAFF. CDR3 DNA: TGCGCCAGCAGCTTCGCCAACAGGGCGAACACTGAAGCTTTCTTT.

This clone was counted once. The chain recombines TRBV14 with TRBJ2-1; maybe TRBD2 (6 bases). Trimming left V 0 bases short and J 0 bases short, with 15 bases between. CDR1 SGHDN and CDR2 FVKESK come from the germline V gene. CDR3 size: 18 residues. CDR3 amino acids: CASSQDFGGLGSYNEQFF. The CDR3 DNA sequence: TGTGCCAGCAGCCAAGATTTCGGAGGGTTGGGCTCCTACAATGAGCAGTTCTTC.

A single count supports this clone. V is TRBV4-2 and J is TRBJ1-5; no reliable D call. The V end lost 3 bases, the J end lost 2 bases, and 8 bases lay between the germline ends. Germline CDR1 reads LGHNA; CDR2 reads YNFKEQ. The CDR3 consists of 14 residues. The CDR3 sequence is CASSQAGGNQPQHF. The CDR3 nucleotides are TGTGCCAGCAGCCAGGCGGGAGGCAATCAGCCCCAGCATTTT.

The rearrangement joins TRBV2 to TRBJ2-1, with 9 bases fitting TRBD2. V shed 6 bases, J shed 5 bases, and the junction held 8 bases outside the gene matches. The CDR3 runs 15 residues. Per germline, CDR1 SNHLY and CDR2 FYNNEI. The CDR3: CASSRGLAWDNEQFF. CDR3 nucleotide sequence: TGTGCCAGCAGCCGCGGACTAGCGTGGGACAATGAGCAGTTCTTC.

The chain couples TRBV5-4 to TRBJ2-1; no firm D call. The CDR3 has 13 amino acids. The germline CDR1 and CDR2 sequences are SGHNT and YYREEE (reference sequence). The V end was cut by 0 bases, the J end by 6 bases, with 7 bases between. As DNA, the CDR3 is TGTGCCAGCAGCTTGGCGAGCAGCAATGAGCAGTTCTTC. Translating gives CASSLASSNEQFF.

The chain is built from TRBV28 and TRBJ1-3; D is possibly TRBD1 (5 bases). Per germline, CDR1 MDHEN and CDR2 SYDVKM. Between the trimmed V and J ends, which lost 6 bases and 0 bases, there was a span of 15 bases. The CDR3 length is 16 residues. Here the CDR3 DNA reads TGTGCCAGCAGCCGGTCAGGGATGCTCTCTGGAAACACCATATATTTT. Its translation: CASSRSGMLSGNTIYF.

The chain's CDR3 is CASSEAGTSRTQYF. The CDR3 region has the DNA TGTGCCAGCAGCGAGGCCGGGACGTCACGGACCCAGTACTTC. This chain uses TRBV7-2 with TRBJ2-5; the D call may be TRBD1 or TRBD2 (5 bases each). Trimming removed 5 bases from V and 7 bases from J, with 17 bases in between. Germline CDR1 SGHTA, CDR2 FQGNSA. CDR3 length equals 14 residues.

This clone was picked up one time. The V call is TRBV19, the J call TRBJ1-2; tentatively, D is TRBD1 (6 bases). Germline V gene sequence: CDR1 LNHDA, CDR2 SQIVND (reference sequence). The CDR3 is made up of 16 amino acids. V dropped 6 bases and J dropped 5 bases, with 22 bases sitting between them. This CDR3 is CASSETTGISGYGYTF. The DNA for the CDR3 is TGTGCCAGTAGCGAAACAACAGGGATCTCCGGATATGGCTACACCTTC.

The rearrangement joins TRBV2 to TRBJ2-4; D might be TRBD2 (6 bases). V was shortened by 4 bases and J by 11 bases, with 24 bases between the two germline ends. CDR3 length: 16 residues. Per the germline V gene, CDR1 is SNHLY and CDR2 is FYNNEI. The CDR3 sequence is CASSGGDGGPGRLQYF. The CDR3 DNA reads TGTGCCAGCAGTGGGGGGGACGGTGGCCCTGGAAGACTTCAGTACTTC.